This is a list of T cell receptor beta chains from one sample in a study of a mutant IDH1 vaccine in newly diagnosed glioma. Some clones are missing from TCRdb's copy, which holds only in-frame ones; the method was immunoSEQ multiplex PCR. The data contain around 35,000 clones, about four fifths of them singletons. Their recognized antigens are unknown. The sample in question was PBMCs, obtained from a glioma patient whose treatment included an IDH1 peptide vaccine. The receptors come from a man aged 25 to 45 with glioma. Both conserved end residues are part of each CDR3. The order of the fields is V gene, J gene, D gene, clone size, CDR3 protein, CDR3 DNA. The D gene is left open where the match is weak. Some rows have no size entry. The others give once, few or many, or a class for an expanded clone.

V gene: TRBV19
J gene: TRBJ1-5
D gene: TRBD1
clone size: .
CDR3 protein: CASTPTGVQNQPQHF
CDR3 DNA: TGTGCCAGTACCCCGACAGGGGTCCAGAATCAGCCCCAGCATTTT

V gene: TRBV5-1
J gene: TRBJ1-5
D gene: TRBD1
clone size: .
CDR3 protein: CASSPTGENQPQHF
CDR3 DNA: TGCGCCAGCAGCCCGACAGGGGAGAATCAGCCCCAGCATTTT

V gene: TRBV4-1
J gene: TRBJ2-5
D gene: .
clone size: .
CDR3 protein: CASSQAPGYPGPDGETQYF
CDR3 DNA: TGCGCCAGCAGCCAAGCCCCGGGGTACCCGGGACCTGATGGAGAGACCCAGTACTTC

V gene: TRBV10-2
J gene: TRBJ1-6
D gene: .
clone size: .
CDR3 protein: CASSTGNYNSPLHF
CDR3 DNA: TGCGCCAGCAGTACAGGGAACTATAATTCACCCCTCCACTTT

V gene: TRBV30
J gene: TRBJ1-2
D gene: .
clone size: .
CDR3 protein: CAQWVNYGYTF
CDR3 DNA: TGTGCCCAGTGGGTCAACTATGGCTACACCTTC

V gene: TRBV7-2
J gene: TRBJ2-2
D gene: .
clone size: .
CDR3 protein: CASSRDSPTGELFF
CDR3 DNA: TGTGCCAGCAGCCGGGACTCCCCGACCGGGGAGCTGTTTTTT

V gene: TRBV27
J gene: TRBJ2-6
D gene: .
clone size: .
CDR3 protein: CASSLVTGANVLTF
CDR3 DNA: TGTGCCAGCAGTCTGGTTACTGGGGCCAACGTCCTGACTTTC

V gene: TRBV5-1
J gene: TRBJ1-2
D gene: TRBD1
clone size: .
CDR3 protein: CASSSGTGGNYGYTF
CDR3 DNA: TGCGCCAGCAGCTCAGGGACAGGGGGGAACTATGGCTACACCTTC

V gene: TRBV7-2
J gene: TRBJ2-1
D gene: .
clone size: .
CDR3 protein: CASSPGTYNEQFF
CDR3 DNA: TGTGCCAGCAGCCCCGGGACTTACAATGAGCAGTTCTTC

V gene: TRBV28
J gene: TRBJ2-7
D gene: TRBD2
clone size: .
CDR3 protein: CASTPGGGRYEQYF
CDR3 DNA: TGTGCCAGCACCCCCGGGGGGGGTCGCTACGAGCAGTACTTC

V gene: TRBV30
J gene: TRBJ2-7
D gene: .
clone size: .
CDR3 protein: CAWSRNTGYEQYF
CDR3 DNA: TGTGCCTGGAGTCGCAATACAGGATACGAGCAGTACTTC

V gene: TRBV6-5
J gene: TRBJ1-4
D gene: TRBD1
clone size: once
CDR3 protein: CASSLGTGGEKLFF
CDR3 DNA: TGTGCCAGCAGCCTCGGGACAGGGGGAGAAAAACTGTTTTTT

V gene: TRBV19
J gene: TRBJ2-1
D gene: .
clone size: .
CDR3 protein: CASSIRTAENNEQFF
CDR3 DNA: TGTGCCAGTAGTATCCGAACGGCCGAAAACAATGAGCAGTTCTTC

V gene: TRBV4-1
J gene: TRBJ2-5
D gene: TRBD2
clone size: once
CDR3 protein: CASSQDPPGLAQETQYF
CDR3 DNA: TGCGCCAGCAGCCAAGATCCCCCCGGACTAGCGCAAGAGACCCAGTACTTC

V gene: TRBV6-5
J gene: TRBJ2-3
D gene: .
clone size: .
CDR3 protein: CASRVGGRPTDTQYF
CDR3 DNA: TGTGCCAGCAGAGTGGGGGGAAGGCCCACAGATACGCAGTATTTT

V gene: TRBV27
J gene: TRBJ2-7
D gene: TRBD1
clone size: few
CDR3 protein: CASSLRGQGFYEQYF
CDR3 DNA: TGTGCCAGCAGTTTACGGGGACAGGGATTCTACGAGCAGTACTTC

V gene: TRBV9
J gene: TRBJ1-1
D gene: .
clone size: .
CDR3 protein: CASSSPGAWNTEAFF
CDR3 DNA: TGTGCCAGCAGCTCTCCAGGGGCATGGAACACTGAAGCTTTCTTT

V gene: TRBV7-8
J gene: TRBJ1-1
D gene: .
clone size: once
CDR3 protein: CASSLVGEAAGQNTEAFF
CDR3 DNA: TGTGCCAGCAGCCTAGTGGGTGAGGCGGCAGGACAAAACACTGAAGCTTTCTTT

V gene: TRBV6-6
J gene: TRBJ2-7
D gene: .
clone size: .
CDR3 protein: CASSYSSEQYF
CDR3 DNA: TGTGCCAGCAGTTACTCCTCTGAGCAGTACTTC

V gene: TRBV4-1
J gene: TRBJ1-1
D gene: .
clone size: .
CDR3 protein: CASSQANLGWVTEAFF
CDR3 DNA: TGCGCCAGCAGCCAAGCTAACCTAGGCTGGGTCACTGAAGCTTTCTTT

V gene: TRBV28
J gene: TRBJ1-6
D gene: TRBD1
clone size: few
CDR3 protein: CASSSRDRDSPLHF
CDR3 DNA: TGTGCCAGCAGTTCCCGGGACAGGGATTCACCCCTCCACTTT

V gene: TRBV7-9
J gene: TRBJ1-4
D gene: TRBD1
clone size: .
CDR3 protein: CASSSWTGYNEKLFF
CDR3 DNA: TGTGCCAGCAGCTCCTGGACAGGTTATAATGAAAAACTGTTTTTT

V gene: TRBV6-5
J gene: TRBJ1-2
D gene: .
clone size: .
CDR3 protein: CASTRDTSANYGYTF
CDR3 DNA: TGTGCCAGCACCCGGGACACCTCAGCTAACTATGGCTACACCTTC

V gene: TRBV9
J gene: TRBJ2-7
D gene: .
clone size: .
CDR3 protein: CASSVAIGENYEQYF
CDR3 DNA: TGTGCCAGCAGCGTAGCGATAGGGGAAAACTACGAGCAGTACTTC

V gene: TRBV29-1
J gene: TRBJ1-3
D gene: .
clone size: .
CDR3 protein: CSVLDRNTIYF
CDR3 DNA: TGCAGCGTTCTGGACCGAAACACCATATATTTT

V gene: TRBV7-8
J gene: TRBJ1-1
D gene: TRBD1
clone size: .
CDR3 protein: CASSATGDEAFF
CDR3 DNA: TGTGCCAGCAGTGCAACAGGGGATGAAGCTTTCTTT

V gene: TRBV27
J gene: TRBJ1-4
D gene: TRBD1
clone size: .
CDR3 protein: CASSPWGQDEKLFF
CDR3 DNA: TGTGCCAGCAGTCCATGGGGACAGGATGAAAAACTGTTTTTT

V gene: TRBV6-1
J gene: TRBJ2-2
D gene: .
clone size: .
CDR3 protein: CASGGGGLNTGELFF
CDR3 DNA: TGTGCCAGCGGAGGAGGAGGACTTAACACCGGGGAGCTGTTTTTT

V gene: TRBV6-5
J gene: TRBJ1-2
D gene: .
clone size: .
CDR3 protein: CASSPGGDDGYTF
CDR3 DNA: TGTGCCAGCAGTCCCGGAGGGGATGATGGCTACACCTTC

V gene: TRBV28
J gene: TRBJ2-7
D gene: TRBD1
clone size: .
CDR3 protein: CASSSPRQGNYEQYF
CDR3 DNA: TGTGCCAGCAGTTCCCCCCGACAGGGGAACTACGAGCAGTACTTC

V gene: TRBV6-1
J gene: TRBJ1-2
D gene: TRBD1
clone size: .
CDR3 protein: CASSEPRGRYGYTF
CDR3 DNA: TGTGCCAGCAGTGAACCCAGGGGGCGCTATGGCTACACCTTC

V gene: TRBV6-1
J gene: TRBJ1-1
D gene: .
clone size: .
CDR3 protein: CASSLIGGYNTEAFF
CDR3 DNA: TGTGCCAGCAGTTTGATAGGGGGATATAATACTGAAGCTTTCTTT

V gene: TRBV29-1
J gene: TRBJ2-3
D gene: .
clone size: .
CDR3 protein: CSVEGAQRDTQYF
CDR3 DNA: TGCAGCGTCGAAGGGGCCCAGAGGGATACGCAGTATTTT

V gene: TRBV29-1
J gene: TRBJ2-5
D gene: .
clone size: .
CDR3 protein: CSVLAWGVSETQYF
CDR3 DNA: TGCAGCGTTCTGGCCTGGGGCGTTTCAGAGACCCAGTACTTC

V gene: TRBV10-3
J gene: TRBJ1-5
D gene: TRBD1
clone size: .
CDR3 protein: CATVGTDSNQPQHF
CDR3 DNA: TGTGCCACAGTGGGGACAGATAGCAATCAGCCCCAGCATTTT

V gene: TRBV29-1
J gene: TRBJ2-7
D gene: TRBD1
clone size: .
CDR3 protein: CSARDRDYEQYF
CDR3 DNA: TGCAGCGCCCGGGACAGGGACTACGAGCAGTACTTC

V gene: TRBV6-6
J gene: TRBJ1-2
D gene: .
clone size: .
CDR3 protein: CASSSSGLGGYTF
CDR3 DNA: TGTGCCAGCAGTTCGTCTGGCTTAGGCGGCTACACCTTC

V gene: TRBV30
J gene: TRBJ1-1
D gene: .
clone size: .
CDR3 protein: CASRAENTEAFF
CDR3 DNA: TGTGCCTCTCGGGCGGAGAACACTGAAGCTTTCTTT

V gene: TRBV7-8
J gene: TRBJ1-5
D gene: .
clone size: few
CDR3 protein: CASSSRYSNQPQHF
CDR3 DNA: TGTGCCAGCAGCTCCAGATATAGCAATCAGCCCCAGCATTTT

V gene: TRBV14
J gene: TRBJ1-6
D gene: .
clone size: .
CDR3 protein: CASSPRVDSPLHF
CDR3 DNA: TGTGCCAGCAGCCCAAGAGTGGATTCACCCCTCCACTTT

V gene: TRBV28
J gene: TRBJ1-2
D gene: .
clone size: .
CDR3 protein: CASRIPDTQTGYTF
CDR3 DNA: TGTGCCAGCAGGATACCGGACACTCAGACTGGCTACACCTTC

V gene: TRBV7-8
J gene: TRBJ1-1
D gene: TRBD1
clone size: .
CDR3 protein: CASSSRDLGGPEAFF
CDR3 DNA: TGTGCCAGCAGCTCCCGGGACCTAGGGGGCCCTGAAGCTTTCTTT

V gene: TRBV5-5
J gene: TRBJ1-2
D gene: .
clone size: once
CDR3 protein: CASSTPDSPFYTF
CDR3 DNA: TGTGCCAGCAGCACACCGGACAGTCCGTTCTACACCTTC

V gene: TRBV5-1
J gene: TRBJ2-5
D gene: TRBD1
clone size: .
CDR3 protein: CASSLDRGETQYF
CDR3 DNA: TGCGCCAGCAGCTTGGACAGGGGAGAGACCCAGTACTTC

V gene: TRBV2
J gene: TRBJ1-2
D gene: .
clone size: .
CDR3 protein: CASSEERQSNYGYTF
CDR3 DNA: TGTGCCAGCAGTGAAGAGCGGCAGAGTAACTATGGCTACACCTTC

V gene: TRBV27
J gene: TRBJ1-6
D gene: .
clone size: .
CDR3 protein: CASSFRGGNSPLHF
CDR3 DNA: TGTGCCAGCAGTTTCAGGGGTGGTAATTCACCCCTCCACTTT

V gene: TRBV28
J gene: TRBJ2-7
D gene: .
clone size: once
CDR3 protein: CASSLGSGAKLEQYF
CDR3 DNA: TGTGCCAGCAGTTTAGGGTCAGGAGCTAAACTCGAGCAGTACTTC

V gene: TRBV19
J gene: TRBJ1-2
D gene: TRBD1
clone size: .
CDR3 protein: CASSRGTGFPLYGYTF
CDR3 DNA: TGTGCCAGTAGTCGCGGGACAGGGTTTCCCCTCTATGGCTACACCTTC

V gene: TRBV6-5
J gene: TRBJ1-1
D gene: TRBD1
clone size: .
CDR3 protein: CASRVRGLNTEAFF
CDR3 DNA: TGTGCCAGCAGGGTCAGGGGGTTGAACACTGAAGCTTTCTTT

V gene: TRBV9
J gene: TRBJ1-6
D gene: TRBD1
clone size: .
CDR3 protein: CASSVMGQGNSPLHF
CDR3 DNA: TGTGCCAGCAGCGTCATGGGACAGGGTAATTCACCCCTCCACTTT

V gene: TRBV6-1
J gene: TRBJ1-4
D gene: TRBD1
clone size: .
CDR3 protein: CASSGQGARNEKLFF
CDR3 DNA: TGTGCCAGCAGCGGACAGGGGGCTCGTAATGAAAAACTGTTTTTT

V gene: TRBV5-1
J gene: TRBJ1-1
D gene: .
clone size: few
CDR3 protein: CASSLSGVLIGGTEAFF
CDR3 DNA: TGCGCCAGCAGCTTGTCGGGGGTGCTCATTGGGGGGACTGAAGCTTTCTTT

V gene: TRBV6-6
J gene: TRBJ1-1
D gene: TRBD1
clone size: .
CDR3 protein: CASSFPRDRINTEAFF
CDR3 DNA: TGTGCCAGCAGTTTCCCCCGGGACAGAATTAACACTGAAGCTTTCTTT

V gene: TRBV9
J gene: TRBJ1-2
D gene: TRBD1
clone size: medium-sized
CDR3 protein: CASSLGTGGAIYGYTF
CDR3 DNA: TGTGCCAGCAGCCTTGGGACAGGGGGCGCGATCTATGGCTACACCTTC

V gene: TRBV9
J gene: TRBJ2-2
D gene: .
clone size: .
CDR3 protein: CASSVVDTTGELFF
CDR3 DNA: TGTGCCAGCAGCGTAGTGGATACCACCGGGGAGCTGTTTTTT

V gene: TRBV27
J gene: TRBJ2-5
D gene: .
clone size: .
CDR3 protein: CASSTARTETQYF
CDR3 DNA: TGTGCCAGCAGTACTGCTAGGACGGAGACCCAGTACTTC

V gene: TRBV9
J gene: TRBJ2-7
D gene: TRBD1
clone size: .
CDR3 protein: CASSVGQGAEEQYF
CDR3 DNA: TGTGCCAGCAGCGTAGGTCAGGGGGCGGAGGAGCAGTACTTC

V gene: TRBV13
J gene: TRBJ2-5
D gene: TRBD2
clone size: .
CDR3 protein: CASSISGTGGGGLQTQYF
CDR3 DNA: TGTGCCAGCAGTATTAGCGGGACCGGAGGGGGGGGCTTGCAGACCCAGTACTTC

V gene: TRBV5-6
J gene: TRBJ2-7
D gene: TRBD1
clone size: .
CDR3 protein: CASTFGTASYEQYF
CDR3 DNA: TGTGCCAGCACCTTCGGGACAGCATCCTACGAGCAGTACTTC